Sequencing of this T cell receptor (beta chain) was carried out in a study of cytomegalovirus exposure and HLA in healthy donors. For the study at large: Of some 410 genotyped donors, 81% grouped in the Caucasian-associated ancestry cluster. General observations from the study: Later analysis found that TCR beta chains associated with HLA were more clonally expanded than other, equally common chains. Researchers reported in a later analysis that a missense DCLRE1C variant was tied to TCR beta V- and J-gene trimming.

This clone was counted between two and nine times. Antigen unknown. CDR3 length equals 13 residues. Trimming left V 5 bases short and J 2 bases short, with 8 bases between. The germline CDR1 and CDR2 sequences are LNHDA and SQIVND (reference sequence). The PCR ran on 60 Vbeta and 13 Jbeta primers. Profiled with immunoSEQ multiplex PCR; TCRdb holds only in-frame clones, not every one. The sample lists 80,000 to 95,000 clones, about 73% occurring once. The chain has TRBV19 and TRBJ2-3, with unresolved D. The specimen was PBMCs. The source is a woman between 50 and 59 years old in good health and CMV-seropositive. The CDR3 region is CASSLLNTDTQYF. The DNA for the CDR3 is TGTGCCAGTAGTTTACTAAACACAGATACGCAGTATTTT.